The clone carrying this T cell receptor beta chain was picked up many times. Its antigen is still unknown. A follow-up of 18 months without ophthalmopathy meant that hyperthyroidism was stable. Exclusion covered patients with other autoimmune diseases or uncontrolled infections (as well as pregnancy or lactation). The authors used Ficoll-Paque density gradient centrifugation to separate PBMCs. The input was approximately 10 ml of fresh peripheral blood. This sample stems from a study of Graves' ophthalmopathy and Graves' hyperthyroidism. The sequenced template was RNA, covering the TCR beta CDR3 region. A first-round RT-PCR used HTBI primers, followed by a second-round multiplex PCR. MiXCR, applied by TCRdb to the multiplex PCR reads, yields one record per CDR3 protein. The sample lists a few hundred thousand distinct CDR3 sequences, about a sixth seen once, with 2.4% in the top ten. Findings of the study overall: A majority of expanded thyroid clonotypes exceeding 0.001 frequency were likewise present in blood.

V lost 3 bases to trimming and J lost 1 base, with 10 bases between them. In germline, CDR1 is MNHEY, CDR2 SVGEGT. This CDR3 spans 14 amino acids. The sequencing input was peripheral blood. The chain combines TRBV6-2 or TRBV6-3 with TRBJ2-7; no clear D. This receptor was identified in an adult woman with stable Graves' hyperthyroidism. In DNA form, the CDR3 reads TGTGCCAGCAGTTATTCTTCCGGTTCCTACGAGCAGTACTTC. It is translated as CASSYSSGSYEQYF.